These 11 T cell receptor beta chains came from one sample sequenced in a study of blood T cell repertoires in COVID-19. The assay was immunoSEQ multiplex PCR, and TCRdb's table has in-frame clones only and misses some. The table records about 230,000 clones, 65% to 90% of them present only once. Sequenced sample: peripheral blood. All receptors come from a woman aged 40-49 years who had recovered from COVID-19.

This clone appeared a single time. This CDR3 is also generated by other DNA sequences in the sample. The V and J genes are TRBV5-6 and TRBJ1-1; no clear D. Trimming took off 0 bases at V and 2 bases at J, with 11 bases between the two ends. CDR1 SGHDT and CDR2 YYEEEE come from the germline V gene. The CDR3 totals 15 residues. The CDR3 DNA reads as TGTGCCAGCAGCTTGGGACGGAGAGTTAACACTGAAGCTTTCTTT. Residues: CASSLGRRVNTEAFF.

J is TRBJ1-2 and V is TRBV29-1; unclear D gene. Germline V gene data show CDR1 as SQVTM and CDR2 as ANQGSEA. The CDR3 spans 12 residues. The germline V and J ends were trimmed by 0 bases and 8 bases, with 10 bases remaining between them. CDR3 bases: TGCAGCGTTGAAGAAAGCGTATACGGCTACACCTTC. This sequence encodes CSVEESVYGYTF.

CDR3: CASSESGMNTEAFF. The CDR3 DNA sequence: TGTGCCAGCAGTGAATCAGGGATGAACACTGAAGCTTTCTTT. The chain combines TRBV6-4 with TRBJ1-1; D may be TRBD1 (5 bases). Germline CDR1 MRHNA, CDR2 SNTAGT. The V gene lost 3 bases and the J gene lost 0 bases, with 8 bases spanning the gap. This CDR3 has 14 amino acids.

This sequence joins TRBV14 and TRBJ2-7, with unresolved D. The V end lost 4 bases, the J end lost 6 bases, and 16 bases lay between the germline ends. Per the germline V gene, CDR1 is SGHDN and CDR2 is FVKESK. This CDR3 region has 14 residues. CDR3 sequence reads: CASSPFPGGGEQYF. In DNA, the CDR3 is TGTGCCAGCAGCCCGTTTCCTGGCGGTGGCGAGCAGTACTTC.

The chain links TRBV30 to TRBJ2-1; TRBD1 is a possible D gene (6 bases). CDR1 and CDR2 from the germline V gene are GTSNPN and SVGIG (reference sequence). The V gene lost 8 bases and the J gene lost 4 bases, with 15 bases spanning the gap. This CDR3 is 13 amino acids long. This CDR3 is CAVSGTTYNEQFF. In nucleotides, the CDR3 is TGTGCCGTGTCGGGGACAACTTACAATGAGCAGTTCTTC. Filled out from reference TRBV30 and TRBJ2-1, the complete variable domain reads SQTIHQWPATLVQPVGSPLSLECTVEGTSNPNLYWYRQAAGRGLQLLFYSVGIGQISSEVPQNLSASRPQDRQFILSSKKLLLSDSGFYLCAVSGTTYNEQFFGPGTRLTVL.

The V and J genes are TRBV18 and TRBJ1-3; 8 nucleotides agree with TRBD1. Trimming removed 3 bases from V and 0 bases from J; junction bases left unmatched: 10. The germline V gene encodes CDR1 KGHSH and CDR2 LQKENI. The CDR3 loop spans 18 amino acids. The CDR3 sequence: CASSPSDRAFYSGNTIYF. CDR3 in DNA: TGTGCCAGCTCACCTTCGGACAGGGCCTTCTACTCTGGAAACACCATATATTTT. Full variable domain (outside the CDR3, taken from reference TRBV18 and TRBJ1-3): NAGVMQNPRHLVRRRGQEARLRCSPMKGHSHVYWYRQLPEEGLKFMVYLQKENIIDESGMPKERFSAEFPKEGPSILRIQQVVRGDSAAYFCASSPSDRAFYSGNTIYFGEGSWLTVV.

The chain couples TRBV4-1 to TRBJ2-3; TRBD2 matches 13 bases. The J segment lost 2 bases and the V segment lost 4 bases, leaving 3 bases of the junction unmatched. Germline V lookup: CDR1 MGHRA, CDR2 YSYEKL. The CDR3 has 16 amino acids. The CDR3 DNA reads TGCGCCAGCAGCCTAGGGACTAGCGGGGCCACAGATACGCAGTATTTT. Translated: CASSLGTSGATDTQYF.

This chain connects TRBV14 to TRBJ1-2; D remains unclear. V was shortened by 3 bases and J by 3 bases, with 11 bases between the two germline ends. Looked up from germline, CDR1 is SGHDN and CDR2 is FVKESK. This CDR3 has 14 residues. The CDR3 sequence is CASSQWSVHYGYTF. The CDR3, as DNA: TGTGCCAGCAGCCAGTGGTCGGTTCACTATGGCTACACCTTC.

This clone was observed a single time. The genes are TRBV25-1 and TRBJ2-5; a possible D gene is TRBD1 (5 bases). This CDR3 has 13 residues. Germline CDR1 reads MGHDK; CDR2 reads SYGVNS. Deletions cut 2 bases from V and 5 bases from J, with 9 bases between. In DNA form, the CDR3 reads TGTGCCAGCAGTGAACCAGGGCTTGAGACCCAGTACTTC. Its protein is CASSEPGLETQYF.

The CDR3 sequence is CASSVPLGTGESTDTQYF. As DNA, the CDR3 is TGTGCCAGCAGCGTACCGCTCGGGACAGGGGAAAGCACAGATACGCAGTATTTT. This chain uses TRBV9 with TRBJ2-3; TRBD1 matches 10 bases. The length of the CDR3 is 18 residues. V gave up 1 base and J gave up 0 bases; unmatched junction bases: 8. Looked up from germline, CDR1 is SGDLS and CDR2 is YYNGEE.

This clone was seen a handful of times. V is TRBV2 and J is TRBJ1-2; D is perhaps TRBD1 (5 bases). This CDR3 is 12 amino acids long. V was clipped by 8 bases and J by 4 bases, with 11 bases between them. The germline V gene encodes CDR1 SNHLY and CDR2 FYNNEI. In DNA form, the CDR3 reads TGTGCCAGCGCATCGCAGGGCTATGGCTACACCTTC. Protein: CASASQGYGYTF.